This record concerns one T cell receptor (beta chain) sequence. Its specificity is not known. The time point here: pre-sensitization, week 0. Treatment noted: therapeutic diphenylcyclopropenone sensitization with weekly scalp DPC. Extraction yielded total RNA from whole blood (unfractionated). This sample was taken from a study of human T cells and chemical hapten exposure. Study in general: The upper back received 0.01% DPC by patch testing, with results read at 6 days.

The library labeled individual cDNA molecules by adding unique molecular identifiers to them. Original data processing: Samples held a median of approximately 96,000 TCRs, range about 23,224–750,000. TCRdb reprocessed the RACE reads via MiXCR and lists one record per CDR3 protein. The V and J calls follow TCRdb's processing rather than the paper's. The table records about 55,000 distinct CDR3 sequences, approximately 10% of them present only once. Study-wide findings and caveats: Controls had significantly fewer large CDR3 similarity clusters than were formed by expanded TCRs.

The CDR3 is 13 amino acids. Looked up from germline, CDR1 is DFQATT and CDR2 is SNEGSKA (reference sequence). V dropped 5 bases and J dropped 2; count of bases not matched to a gene: 5. The starting material was whole blood, obtained in connection with sensitization to the hapten diphenylcyclopropenone (DPC). The sequence derives from a woman in her twenties or thirties with alopecia areata. Some clones in this sample may be carry-over from other donors' samples. J is TRBJ2-5 and V is TRBV20-1; 7 bases match TRBD2. The CDR3 nucleotides are TGCAGTGCTGGCGGGGGAGCGCAAGAGACCCAGTACTTC. Its protein product is CSAGGGAQETQYF.